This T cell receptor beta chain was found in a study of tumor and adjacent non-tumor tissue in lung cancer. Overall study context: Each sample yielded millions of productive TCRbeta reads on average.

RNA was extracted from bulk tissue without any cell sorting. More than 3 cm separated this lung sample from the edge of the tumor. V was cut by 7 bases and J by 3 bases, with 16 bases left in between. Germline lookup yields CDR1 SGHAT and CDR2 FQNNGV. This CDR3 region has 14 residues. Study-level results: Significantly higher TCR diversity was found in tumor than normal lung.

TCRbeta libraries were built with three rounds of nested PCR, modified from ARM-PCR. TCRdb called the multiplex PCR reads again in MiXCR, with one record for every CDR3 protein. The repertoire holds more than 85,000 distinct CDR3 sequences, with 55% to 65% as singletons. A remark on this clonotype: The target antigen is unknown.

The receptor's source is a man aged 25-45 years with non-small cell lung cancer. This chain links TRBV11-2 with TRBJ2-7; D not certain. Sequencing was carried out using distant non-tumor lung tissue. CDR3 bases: TGTGCCAGCACCCAGATCCTACTCAACTACGAGCAGTACTTC. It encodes CASTQILLNYEQYF.